This T cell receptor beta chain originates from a study of T cell repertoires in cytomegalovirus infection. Whole-study findings and limits: The study identified carriers of CMV plus the relevant HLA from cumulative public TCR beta family frequency.

Details on this clonotype: Its antigen is undetermined.

TCRdb independently ran MiXCR on the reads; one entry per CDR3 protein. Of roughly 990,000 distinct CDR3 sequences in the sample, less than 35% were seen once. The TCR comes from a human donor in good health (CMV status not recorded). Some clones in this sample may be carry-over from other donors' samples. This material consisted of cultured CD8+ T cells from PBMCs, taken from culture after CMV antigen stimulation.

The CDR3 sequence is CATRGGGGNNEQFF. CDR3 nucleotides: TGTGCCACGCGGGGCGGGGGAGGGAACAATGAGCAGTTCTTC. The chain is built from TRBV12-3 or TRBV12-4 and TRBJ2-1, with 7 bases identical to TRBD2. The J segment lost 5 bases and the V segment lost 10 bases, leaving 11 bases of the junction unmatched. This CDR3 comprises 14 residues.